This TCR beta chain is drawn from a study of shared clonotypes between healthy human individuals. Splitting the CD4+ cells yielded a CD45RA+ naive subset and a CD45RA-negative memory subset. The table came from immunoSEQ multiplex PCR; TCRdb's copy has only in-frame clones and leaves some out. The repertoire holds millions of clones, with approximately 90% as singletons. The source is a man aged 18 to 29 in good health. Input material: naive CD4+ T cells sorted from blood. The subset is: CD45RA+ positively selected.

The CDR3 loop reads CASQTVGAEQYF. Here the CDR3 DNA reads TGTGCCAGCCAAACCGTCGGGGCCGAGCAGTACTTC. The chain employs TRBV2 and TRBJ2-7; D tentatively reads TRBD1 or TRBD2 (5 bases each). The CDR3 is 12 amino acids. Trimming shortened V by 8 bases and J by 6 bases, and 14 bases separated the two germline ends. The germline V gene has CDR1 SNHLY and CDR2 FYNNEI. Full variable domain (outside the CDR3, taken from reference TRBV2 and TRBJ2-7): EPEVTQTPSHQVTQMGQEVILRCVPISNHLYFYWYRQILGQKVEFLVSFYNNEISEKSEIFDDQFSVERPDGSNFTLKIRSTKLEDSAMYFCASQTVGAEQYFGPGTRLTVT.